This TCR beta chain was captured by sequencing in a study of cytomegalovirus exposure and HLA in healthy donors. The CDR3 is 16 amino acids. Germline values: CDR1 MDHEN, CDR2 SYDVKM. Trimming took off 6 bases at V and 2 bases at J, with 17 bases between the two ends. Regarding donors, all were healthy bone marrow donors. The PCR made use of 60 Vbeta and 13 Jbeta primers. Some clones are missing from TCRdb's copy, which holds only in-frame ones; the method was immunoSEQ multiplex PCR. Of some 120,000 clones detected, about four fifths appear once; the ten largest clones hold just over 1%. Findings and limits, study-wide: V segments that were indistinguishable, TRBV6-2 and TRBV6-3 among them, were omitted from analysis. TCR beta sequences reportedly predicted the HLA-A and HLA-B alleles of most subjects accurately.

Of note for this clone: Its target is unknown.

V usage is TRBV28 and J usage is TRBJ1-5; D remains unclear. This receptor was taken from a human donor in good health. The sample consisted of PBMCs. The DNA for the CDR3 is TGTGCCAGCAGCGTCTATCGTCGGGTCGGCAATCAGCCCCAGCATTTT. Its protein product is CASSVYRRVGNQPQHF.